This T cell receptor beta chain was observed in a study of regulatory T cells in long-lasting Graves disease (dated by TCRdb to about 2021). Study-level background: In the newly diagnosed Graves' disease group, patients had been taking antithyroid drugs for less than 3 months. Peripheral blood TCR sequencing and RNA sequencing compared persistent Graves' disease patients with newly diagnosed Graves' disease patients. The study was registered as a clinical trial and conducted in China. A total of about 33 samples underwent TCR sequencing, from about 13 patients with persistent Graves' disease and 20 patients with newly diagnosed Graves' disease. Findings and caveats that apply to the study as a whole: Only peripheral blood was studied, because thyroid tissue, the primary lesion, was inaccessible. Preferential use of TRBV28, TRBJ1-2 and TRBJ2-5 was observed in persistent disease, whereas TRBV20-1 and TRBJ2-1 were favored in newly diagnosed disease. A larger number of public clonotypes was shared among persistent patients (fewer than 3,000) than among newly diagnosed patients (roughly 1,000). As a limitation, the authors acknowledged that the small sample size may reduce accuracy. Only the TCR beta chain was sequenced and analyzed. Compared with newly diagnosed patients, patients with persistent Graves' disease had lower TCR Shannon entropy and fewer highly expanded clones, which suggests clonal expansion.

Preparation of the library involved multiplex PCR. TCRdb names Illumina HiSeq 4000 as the instrument used. TCR beta libraries were built with iRepertoire HTBI primers and Arm-PCR amplification of CDR3 regions. PCR products were gel purified before sequencing. As for how the authors treated the data: A total of under 80 TRBV and 14 TRBJ segments were identified across samples and were used for gene usage analysis of CDR3 amino acid clonotypes. COPE and FqMerger were used to merge the filtered high-quality paired reads into contigs. BLAST was used to align contigs to IMGT TRBV, TRBD and TRBJ reference genes, with CDR3 defined following IMGT. Any clonotype with a frequency above 0.1% was counted as a highly expanded clone. Repertoire diversity was measured by Shannon entropy, and V-J evenness by the Gini coefficient. A clonotype was considered public if more than one individual shared it. The public reads were reprocessed in TCRdb via fastp at Q25 and MiXCR, keeping in-frame beta chains. Under each unique CDR3 protein, matching rows form one entry showing the most common genes and DNA. In this record, the V and J calls reflect TCRdb's handling and not the investigators' own analysis. Recorded for this sample are around 450,000 distinct CDR3 sequences; about 15% of them occurred a single time. Over 7.5% of the sample goes to the ten largest clones.

The intended sense of this specimen's time point label: newly diagnosed GD, antithyroid drugs for less than 3 months. For both TCR sequencing and RNA sequencing, RNA was extracted from PBMCs using TRIzol. The diagnosis of Graves' disease followed American Thyroid Association guidelines. Recruitment of patients was carried out at an endocrinology department in Xi'an, China. From each patient, 8 to 10 milliliters of peripheral blood was collected into an EDTA anticoagulant tube. PBMCs were isolated by Ficoll Paque Plus density gradient separation without further T cell sorting. RNA quality was checked with an Agilent 2100 Bioanalyzer and agarose gel, and concentration with a NanoDrop 2000. The sample holds a few counts of this clonotype. Which antigen it targets is not known. Nothing much larger sits one base from this clone, and base qualities are not available. Sequences MNHEY (CDR1) and SMNVEV (CDR2) are obtained from the germline V gene (reference sequence). The CDR3 measures 15 amino acids from cysteine to phenylalanine. Only the CDR3 part of the read is kept: 45 bases, read in frame from the first base. The V and J ends are trimmed by 0 bases and 0 bases, leaving 9 bases between them.

These data are also associated with another study on T cells in Graves' hyperthyroidism and ophthalmopathy. Per the second study: Stable Graves' hyperthyroidism was defined as no progression to ophthalmopathy during 18 months of follow-up. Hyperthyroidism patients were aged 18 to 65 years and newly diagnosed, with disease duration of less than 2 months. Any patient with an uncontrolled infection, another autoimmune disease, pregnancy or lactation was excluded. Diagnoses were established on the basis of clinical symptoms, serum thyroxine and TRAb, thyroid ultrasound, and orbital computed tomography. For the first round of RT-PCR on the TCR CDR3, the HTBI primer set was used together with the Qiagen OneStep RT-PCR kit. Most expanded thyroid clonotypes (frequency above 0.001) were also detected in blood, a finding suggesting that blood repertoires may reflect thyroid immune responses. A model built on a 13 V-J signature distinguished ophthalmopathy from stable hyperthyroidism, reaching 85% to 90% sensitivity and 81.08% specificity in cross-validation and 80%/75% in testing. In validation, progression to ophthalmopathy was predicted by the model with around 71% sensitivity and 72.22% specificity, a median of approximately 6.5 months before onset. To identify TCR V-J signatures that set the groups apart, the researchers used a discovery cohort of about a hundred patients, made up of 40 to 45 with Graves' ophthalmopathy and 57 with stable Graves' hyperthyroidism. Whether ophthalmopathy could be predicted prospectively was tested in an independent validation cohort made up of approximately 19 hyperthyroidism patients plus 17 patients who later progressed to ophthalmopathy. For training and testing, the 80 to 100 patients in the discovery cohort were randomly divided in a 7:3 ratio. Thyroid tissue and blood T-cell repertoires from about 6 Graves' hyperthyroidism patients were also compared in the study. Following sampling, methimazole starting at 30 mg daily was given to hyperthyroidism patients, and high-dose intravenous methylprednisolone was given to ophthalmopathy patients. The libraries were constructed in a second round of multiplex PCR and then size-selected and purified. Paired-end sequencing of the libraries was performed with 100 bp reads on an Illumina HiSeq2000. SOAPnuke was used to process the raw data, with reads discarded if the reads contained adapters or uncalled bases, had a mean Phred below 15, or lacked an exact constant-primer or identifier match. High-quality paired reads were merged using COPE v1.2.5, and each unique nucleotide sequence was defined as a clonotype. MiTCR v1.1 was used to align the clonotypes against IMGT TRBV, TRBD and TRBJ reference segments. The analysis was restricted to V-J combinations with a frequency above 0.0001, which together covered 99.2% of the repertoires. A TCS score was defined as the ratio between F50 (clonal expansion) and ExV (chaos), using BLOSUM62-based TCRdist between CDR3 peptides within each V-J. Welch's t-statistics and random forest reduced around 550 V-J features to fewer than 15, which were used in a naive Bayes classifier (R e1071). Sample size was not statistically predetermined, and investigators were not blinded to group allocation. The paper describes TCR Vbeta CDR3 sequencing of 135 peripheral blood samples, made up of about 40 ophthalmopathy patients, 70 to 75 hyperthyroidism patients and some 17 progressor patients.

The sequencing used peripheral blood mononuclear cells (PBMCs), collected at new diagnosis, from a patient treated with antithyroid drugs. The chain was built from TRBV27 and TRBJ2-7; the D region possibly corresponds to TRBD2 (5 bases align). The receptor was derived from a woman between 40 and 50 years old with Graves disease. Donor details come from another sample of the same person, matched by shared clones. The encoded CDR3 is CASSLSQRSSYEQYF. The nucleotides read TGTGCCAGCAGTTTATCTCAGCGGAGCTCCTACGAGCAGTACTTC.